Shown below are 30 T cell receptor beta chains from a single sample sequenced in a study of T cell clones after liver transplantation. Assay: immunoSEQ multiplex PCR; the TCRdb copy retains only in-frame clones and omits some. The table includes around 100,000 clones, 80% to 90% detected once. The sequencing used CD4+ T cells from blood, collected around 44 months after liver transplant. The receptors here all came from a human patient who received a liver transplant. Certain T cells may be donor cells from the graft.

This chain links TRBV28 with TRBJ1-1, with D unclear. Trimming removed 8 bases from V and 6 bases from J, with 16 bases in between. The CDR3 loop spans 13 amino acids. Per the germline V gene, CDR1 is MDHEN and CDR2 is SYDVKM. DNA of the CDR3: TGTGCCAGCTTAGAGGGTCTCTTCGCTGAAGCTTTCTTT. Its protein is CASLEGLFAEAFF. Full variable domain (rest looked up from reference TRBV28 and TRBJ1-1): DVKVTQSSRYLVKRTGEKVFLECVQDMDHENMFWYRQDPGLGLRLIYFSYDVKMKEKGDIPEGYSVSREKKERFSLILESASTNQTSMYLCASLEGLFAEAFFGQGTRLTVV.

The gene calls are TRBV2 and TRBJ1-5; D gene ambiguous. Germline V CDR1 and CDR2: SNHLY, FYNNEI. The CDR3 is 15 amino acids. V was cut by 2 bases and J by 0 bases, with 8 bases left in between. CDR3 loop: CASSELASSNQPQHF. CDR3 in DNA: TGTGCCAGCAGTGAATTAGCTAGTAGCAATCAGCCCCAGCATTTT.

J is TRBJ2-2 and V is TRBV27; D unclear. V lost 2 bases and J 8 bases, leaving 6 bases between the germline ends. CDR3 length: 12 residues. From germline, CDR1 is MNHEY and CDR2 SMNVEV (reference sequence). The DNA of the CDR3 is TGTGCCAGCAGTTTAAGACGAGGGGAGCTGTTTTTT. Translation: CASSLRRGELFF.

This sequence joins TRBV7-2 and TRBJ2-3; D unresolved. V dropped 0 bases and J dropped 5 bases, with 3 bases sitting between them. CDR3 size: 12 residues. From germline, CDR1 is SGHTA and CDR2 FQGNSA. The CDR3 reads CASSLAEDTQYF. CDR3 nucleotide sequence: TGTGCCAGCAGCTTAGCTGAAGATACGCAGTATTTT.

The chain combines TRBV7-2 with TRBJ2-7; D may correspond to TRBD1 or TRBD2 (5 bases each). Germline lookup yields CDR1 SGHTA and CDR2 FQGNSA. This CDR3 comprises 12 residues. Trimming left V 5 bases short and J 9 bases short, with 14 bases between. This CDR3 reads CASSTGLGVQYF. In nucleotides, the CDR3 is TGTGCCAGCAGCACAGGCCTGGGGGTGCAGTACTTC.

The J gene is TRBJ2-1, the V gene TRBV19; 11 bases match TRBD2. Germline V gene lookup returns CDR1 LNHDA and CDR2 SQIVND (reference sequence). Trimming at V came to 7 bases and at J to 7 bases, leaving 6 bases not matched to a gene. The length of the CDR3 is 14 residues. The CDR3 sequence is CASTPGLAANEQFF. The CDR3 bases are TGTGCCAGTACCCCGGGACTAGCGGCTAATGAGCAGTTCTTC.

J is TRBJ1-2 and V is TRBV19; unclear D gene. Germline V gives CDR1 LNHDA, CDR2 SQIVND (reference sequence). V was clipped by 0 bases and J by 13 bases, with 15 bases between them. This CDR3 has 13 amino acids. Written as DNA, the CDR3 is TGTGCCAGTAGTATAGATCCCTCCCGGGTTGGCACCTTC. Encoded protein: CASSIDPSRVGTF.

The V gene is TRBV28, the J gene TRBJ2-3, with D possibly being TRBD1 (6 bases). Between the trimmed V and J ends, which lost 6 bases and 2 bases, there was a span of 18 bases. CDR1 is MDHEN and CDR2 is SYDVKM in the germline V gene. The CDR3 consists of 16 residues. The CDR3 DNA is TGTGCCAGCAGCCCAAGGACAGAAGGAGTCACAGATACGCAGTATTTT. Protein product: CASSPRTEGVTDTQYF.

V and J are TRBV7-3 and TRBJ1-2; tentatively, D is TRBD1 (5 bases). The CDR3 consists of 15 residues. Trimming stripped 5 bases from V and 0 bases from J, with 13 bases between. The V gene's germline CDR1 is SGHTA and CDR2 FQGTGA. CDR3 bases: TGTGCCAGCAGCCCCGCCGGGACCGCTAACTATGGCTACACCTTC. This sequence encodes CASSPAGTANYGYTF.

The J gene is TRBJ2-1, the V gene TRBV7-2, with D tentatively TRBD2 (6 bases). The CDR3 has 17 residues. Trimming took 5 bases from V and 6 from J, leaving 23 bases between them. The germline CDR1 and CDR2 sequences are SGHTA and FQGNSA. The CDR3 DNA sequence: TGTGCCAGCAGCCCGATCGTAGGGCCGCAGGGAGGCAATGAGCAGTTCTTC. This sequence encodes CASSPIVGPQGGNEQFF.

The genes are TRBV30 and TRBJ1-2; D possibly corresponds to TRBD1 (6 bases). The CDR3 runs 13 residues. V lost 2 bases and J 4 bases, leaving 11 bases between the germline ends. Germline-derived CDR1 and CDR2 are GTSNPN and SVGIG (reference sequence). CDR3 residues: CAWSFDRFYGYTF. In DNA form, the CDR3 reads TGTGCCTGGAGTTTTGACAGGTTCTATGGCTACACCTTC.

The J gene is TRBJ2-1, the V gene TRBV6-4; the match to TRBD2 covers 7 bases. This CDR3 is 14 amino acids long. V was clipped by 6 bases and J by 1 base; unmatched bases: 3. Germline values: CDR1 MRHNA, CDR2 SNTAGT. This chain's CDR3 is CASRREGSYNEQFF. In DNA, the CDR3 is TGTGCCAGCAGGAGGGAGGGGTCCTACAATGAGCAGTTCTTC.

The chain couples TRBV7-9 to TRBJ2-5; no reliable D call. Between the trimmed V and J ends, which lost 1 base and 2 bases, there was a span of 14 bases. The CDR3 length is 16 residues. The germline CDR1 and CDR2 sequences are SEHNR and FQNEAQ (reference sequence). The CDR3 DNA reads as TGTGCCAGCAGCTTAGATGGGCGCGGTCCACAAGAGACCCAGTACTTC. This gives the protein CASSLDGRGPQETQYF.

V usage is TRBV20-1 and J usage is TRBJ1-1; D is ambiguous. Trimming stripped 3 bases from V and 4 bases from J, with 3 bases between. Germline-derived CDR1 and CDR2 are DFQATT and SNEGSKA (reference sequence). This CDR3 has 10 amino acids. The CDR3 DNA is TGCAGTGCTAGTTTCACTGAAGCTTTCTTT. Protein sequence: CSASFTEAFF.

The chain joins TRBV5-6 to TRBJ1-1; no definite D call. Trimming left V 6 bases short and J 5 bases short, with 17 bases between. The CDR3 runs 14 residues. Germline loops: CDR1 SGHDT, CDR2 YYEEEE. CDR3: CASNPSGRETEAFF. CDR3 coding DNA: TGTGCCAGCAACCCTAGCGGGCGAGAGACTGAAGCTTTCTTT.

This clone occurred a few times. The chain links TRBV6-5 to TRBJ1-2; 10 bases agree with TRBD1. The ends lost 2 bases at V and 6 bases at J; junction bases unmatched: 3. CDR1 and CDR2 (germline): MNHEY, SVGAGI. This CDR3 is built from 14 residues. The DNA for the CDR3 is TGTGCCAGCAGTTACGGGACAGGGGTTAATGGCTACACCTTC. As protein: CASSYGTGVNGYTF.

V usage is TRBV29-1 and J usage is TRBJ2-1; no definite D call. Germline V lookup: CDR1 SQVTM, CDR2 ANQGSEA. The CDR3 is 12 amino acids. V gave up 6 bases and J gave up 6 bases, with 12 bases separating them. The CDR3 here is CSVPLNFNEQFF. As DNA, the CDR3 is TGCAGCGTACCCCTTAATTTCAATGAGCAGTTCTTC.

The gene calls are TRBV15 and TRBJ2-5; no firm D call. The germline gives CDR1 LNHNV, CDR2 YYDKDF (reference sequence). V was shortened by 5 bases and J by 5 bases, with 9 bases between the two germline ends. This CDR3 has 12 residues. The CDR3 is CATSSHGETQYF. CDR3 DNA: TGTGCCACCAGCTCCCATGGGGAGACCCAGTACTTC.

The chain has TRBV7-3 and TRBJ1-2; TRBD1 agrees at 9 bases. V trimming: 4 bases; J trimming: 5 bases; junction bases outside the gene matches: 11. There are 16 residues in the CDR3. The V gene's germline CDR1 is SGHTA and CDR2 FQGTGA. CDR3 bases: TGTGCCAGCAGCTCAGCCCTAGACAGGGGGTATTATGGCTACACCTTC. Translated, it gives CASSSALDRGYYGYTF.

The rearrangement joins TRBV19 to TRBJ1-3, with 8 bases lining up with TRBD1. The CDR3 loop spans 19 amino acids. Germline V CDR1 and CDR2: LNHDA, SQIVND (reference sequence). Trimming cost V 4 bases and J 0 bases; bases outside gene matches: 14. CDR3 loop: CASSNRGPGQVSSGNTIYF. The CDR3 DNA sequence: TGTGCCAGTAGTAATCGAGGTCCGGGACAGGTTAGCTCTGGAAACACCATATATTTT.

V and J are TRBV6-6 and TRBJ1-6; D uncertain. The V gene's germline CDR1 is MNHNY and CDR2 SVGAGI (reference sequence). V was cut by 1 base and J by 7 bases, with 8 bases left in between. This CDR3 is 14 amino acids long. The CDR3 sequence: CASSYLGGNSPLHF. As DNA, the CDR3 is TGTGCCAGCAGTTACTTGGGTGGGAATTCACCCCTCCACTTT.

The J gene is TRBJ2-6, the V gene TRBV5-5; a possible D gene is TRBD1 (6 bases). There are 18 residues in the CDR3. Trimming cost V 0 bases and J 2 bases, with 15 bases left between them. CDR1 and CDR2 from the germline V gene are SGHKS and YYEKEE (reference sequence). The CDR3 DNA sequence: TGTGCCAGCAGCTTGGCTGCGACAGGCACCCCTGGGGCCAACGTCCTGACTTTC. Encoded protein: CASSLAATGTPGANVLTF.

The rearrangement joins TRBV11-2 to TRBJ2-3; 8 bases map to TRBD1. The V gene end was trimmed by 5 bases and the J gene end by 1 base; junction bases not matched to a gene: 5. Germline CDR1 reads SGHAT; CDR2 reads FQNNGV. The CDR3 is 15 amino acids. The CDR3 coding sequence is TGTGCCAGCAGCGACAGGGGTTGGCGCACAGATACGCAGTATTTT. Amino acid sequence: CASSDRGWRTDTQYF.

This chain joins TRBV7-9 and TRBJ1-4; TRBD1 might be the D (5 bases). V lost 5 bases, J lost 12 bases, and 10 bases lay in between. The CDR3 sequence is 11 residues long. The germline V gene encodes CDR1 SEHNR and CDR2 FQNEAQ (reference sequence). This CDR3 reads CASSPGRELFF. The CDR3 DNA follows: TGTGCCAGCAGCCCGGGACGGGAACTGTTTTTT.

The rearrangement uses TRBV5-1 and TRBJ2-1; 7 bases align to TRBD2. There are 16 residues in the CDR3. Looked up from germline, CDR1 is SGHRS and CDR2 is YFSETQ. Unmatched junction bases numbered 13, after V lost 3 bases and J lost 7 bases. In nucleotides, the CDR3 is TGCGCCAGCAGCTCGGAACCTAGCGGCTATGGAAATGAGCAGTTCTTC. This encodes CASSSEPSGYGNEQFF. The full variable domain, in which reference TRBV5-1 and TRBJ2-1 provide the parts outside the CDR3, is KAGVTQTPRYLIKTRGQQVTLSCSPISGHRSVSWYQQTPGQGLQFLFEYFSETQRNKGNFPGRFSGRQFSNSRSEMNVSTLELGDSALYLCASSSEPSGYGNEQFFGPGTRLTVL.

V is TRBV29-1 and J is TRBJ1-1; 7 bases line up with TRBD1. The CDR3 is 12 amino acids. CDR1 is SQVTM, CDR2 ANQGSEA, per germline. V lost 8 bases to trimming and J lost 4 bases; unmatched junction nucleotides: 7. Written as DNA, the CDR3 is TGCAGCTCTACAGGGGTTTCCACTGAAGCTTTCTTT. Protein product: CSSTGVSTEAFF.

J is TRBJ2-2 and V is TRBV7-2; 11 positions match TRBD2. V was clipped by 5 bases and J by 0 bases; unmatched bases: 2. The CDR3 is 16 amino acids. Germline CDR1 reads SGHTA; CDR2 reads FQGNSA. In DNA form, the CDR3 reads TGTGCCAGCAGCCATAGCGGGGGGGCGAACACCGGGGAGCTGTTTTTT. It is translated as CASSHSGGANTGELFF.

Here the CDR3 DNA reads TGTGCCAGCAGCTCTCTTCCCTTACGGGGGGGGACCCTCTACGAGCAGTACTTC. Encoded protein: CASSSLPLRGGTLYEQYF. V and J are TRBV5-6 and TRBJ2-7, with 8 bases lining up with TRBD2. The junction had 17 bases not matched to a gene; V was cut back by 3 bases and J by 3 bases. The CDR3 runs 18 residues. Germline lookup yields CDR1 SGHDT and CDR2 YYEEEE.

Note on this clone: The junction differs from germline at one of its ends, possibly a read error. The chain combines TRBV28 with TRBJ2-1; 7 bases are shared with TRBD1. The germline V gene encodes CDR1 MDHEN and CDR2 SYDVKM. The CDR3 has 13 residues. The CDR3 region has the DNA TGTGCCAGCATAAGGGACAGCAGAGGACCGTTCCTCTTC. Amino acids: CASIRDSRGPFLF.

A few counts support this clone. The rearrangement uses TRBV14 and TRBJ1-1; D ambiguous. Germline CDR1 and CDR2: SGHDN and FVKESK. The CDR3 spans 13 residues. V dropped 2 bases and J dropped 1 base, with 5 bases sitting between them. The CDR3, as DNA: TGTGCCAGCAGCCAATTGTGGAACACTGAAGCTTTCTTT. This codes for CASSQLWNTEAFF.